This TCR beta chain stems from a study of T cells in Graves' hyperthyroidism and ophthalmopathy. Study outcomes and limitations: Model predictions of ophthalmopathy came a median around 6.5 months before onset.

There were TCR beta CDR3 regions amplified from RNA transcripts. The HTBI primer set served for first-round RT-PCR of the TCR CDR3. MiXCR, applied by TCRdb to the multiplex PCR reads, yields one record per CDR3 protein. This table has around 300,000 distinct CDR3 sequences, roughly an eighth appearing once. This CDR3 comprises 15 residues. V was clipped by 1 base and J by 4 bases; unmatched bases: 7. Germline CDR1 is SGHRS and CDR2 is YFSETQ. This clonotype came up a few times. The antigen is not known. What was sequenced was blood. The genes are TRBV5-1 and TRBJ1-2, with 7 nucleotides matching TRBD1. The sequence was collected from a woman aged 35 to 49 with Graves' ophthalmopathy. The CDR3 DNA sequence: TGCGCCAGCAGCTTGAGGCCAGGGGGGTTCTATGGCTACACCTTC. This codes for CASSLRPGGFYGYTF.